Listed here are 27 T cell receptor beta chains from one sample, sequenced in a study of cytomegalovirus exposure and HLA in healthy donors. Researchers ran the PCR with 60 Vbeta and 13 Jbeta primers. The assay was immunoSEQ multiplex PCR, and TCRdb's table has in-frame clones only and misses some. The data show roughly 140,000 clones, with roughly 65% seen just once and 1.5% to 2% held by the top ten. The sample was PBMCs. The source is a woman aged 25 to 45 in good health and CMV-seronegative.

The chain has TRBV5-1 and TRBJ1-1, with 9 bases identical to TRBD1. With V trimmed by 4 bases and J by 4 bases, 14 bases remained unmatched. The CDR3 contains 17 residues. Germline CDR1 SGHRS, CDR2 YFSETQ. The CDR3 DNA is TGCGCCAGCAGCGGGATCCCGGGACAGGGTCGAGGCACTGAAGCTTTCTTT. This gives the protein CASSGIPGQGRGTEAFF.

The rearrangement uses TRBV29-1 and TRBJ2-3, with 9 bases lining up with TRBD1. J lost 6 bases, V lost 7 bases, and 5 bases had no gene match. The CDR3 runs to 12 residues. The germline V gene encodes CDR1 SQVTM and CDR2 ANQGSEA. CDR3 coding DNA: TGCAGCGCGACAGGGGGAGTTGATACGCAGTATTTT. It specifies CSATGGVDTQYF.

This clone was recorded a few times. V is TRBV28 and J is TRBJ2-5; 8 bases agree with TRBD2. With 9 bases clipped from V and 6 bases from J, the junction kept 15 bases outside the gene matches. The CDR3 runs 15 residues. Per germline, CDR1 MDHEN and CDR2 SYDVKM. CDR3 nucleotides: TGTGCCAGTATCTCGGGGGGGCGAGTTCGAAAGACCCAGTACTTC. Protein product: CASISGGRVRKTQYF.

The chain couples TRBV6-1 to TRBJ2-7; 11 bases agree with TRBD2. CDR3 size: 19 residues. The germline gives CDR1 MNHNS, CDR2 SASEGT. With V trimmed by 2 bases and J by 7 bases, 19 bases remained unmatched. The CDR3 loop reads CASSERLAGGSLGIREQYV. CDR3 in DNA: TGTGCCAGCAGTGAACGGCTAGCGGGGGGATCTTTAGGGATTAGAGAGCAGTACGTC.

The chain recombines TRBV28 with TRBJ2-7, with D tentatively TRBD1 (5 bases). This CDR3 contains 13 residues. V was shortened by 5 bases and J by 0 bases, with 8 bases between the two germline ends. Germline loops: CDR1 MDHEN, CDR2 SYDVKM. The CDR3 sequence is CASSHGHSYEQYV. The DNA of the CDR3 is TGTGCCAGCAGTCACGGACACTCCTACGAGCAGTACGTC.

The chain uses TRBV18 and TRBJ2-7; possible D gene TRBD1, 6 bases. Germline V gene data show CDR1 as KGHSH and CDR2 as LQKENI. V gave up 0 bases and J gave up 0 bases, with 6 bases separating them. The CDR3 is 14 residues long. The CDR3 spells CASSPPDSSYEQYF. The CDR3 nucleotides are TGTGCCAGCTCACCACCGGACAGCTCCTACGAGCAGTACTTC.

The rearrangement joins TRBV19 to TRBJ1-2; D is possibly TRBD1 (5 bases). The germline V and J ends were trimmed by 6 bases and 4 bases, with 18 bases remaining between them. The germline gives CDR1 LNHDA, CDR2 SQIVND (reference sequence). This CDR3 contains 15 residues. CDR3 in amino acids: CASSEKGVRVYGYTF. The CDR3 DNA reads as TGTGCCAGTAGCGAGAAAGGGGTACGCGTCTATGGCTACACCTTC. The full variable domain, in which reference TRBV19 and TRBJ1-2 provide the parts outside the CDR3, is DGGITQSPKYLFRKEGQNVTLSCEQNLNHDAMYWYRQDPGQGLRLIYYSQIVNDFQKGDIAEGYSVSREKKESFPLTVTSAQKNPTAFYLCASSEKGVRVYGYTFGSGTRLTVV.

This clone occurred once. This chain connects TRBV9 to TRBJ1-2, with 8 bases matching TRBD1. The V and J ends lost 4 bases and 8 bases, in that order; junction bases with no gene match: 10. The CDR3 has 14 amino acids. Germline CDR1 reads SGDLS; CDR2 reads YYNGEE. The CDR3 DNA reads as TGTGCCAGCAGCTCAACACGCGACAGGGGAGGCTACACCTTC. Protein product: CASSSTRDRGGYTF.

The chain combines TRBV9 with TRBJ1-3; D remains ambiguous. Germline V gene sequence: CDR1 SGDLS, CDR2 YYNGEE. The CDR3 extends over 12 amino acids. Deletions cut 0 bases from V and 4 bases from J, with 2 bases between. This CDR3 reads CASSVVGNTIYF. The CDR3 DNA sequence: TGTGCCAGCAGCGTAGTAGGAAACACCATATATTTT.

This clone has just one count. This sequence joins TRBV28 and TRBJ2-5; 15 bases map to TRBD2. In germline, CDR1 is MDHEN, CDR2 SYDVKM. The V and J ends lost 6 bases and 4 bases, in that order; junction bases with no gene match: 3. This CDR3 comprises 15 residues. The CDR3 nucleotides are TGTGCCAGCAGCAGGACTAGCGGGGGGGGAGAGACCCAGTACTTC. It codes for CASSRTSGGGETQYF.

V and J are TRBV28 and TRBJ2-5; 7 bases are a match to TRBD1. Unmatched junction bases numbered 6, after V lost 7 bases and J lost 4 bases. The CDR3 is made up of 13 amino acids. Per the germline V gene, CDR1 is MDHEN and CDR2 is SYDVKM. This CDR3 is CASNEGARETQYF. The CDR3 coding sequence is TGTGCCAGCAACGAGGGGGCTCGAGAGACCCAGTACTTC. Full variable domain (rest looked up from reference TRBV28 and TRBJ2-5): DVKVTQSSRYLVKRTGEKVFLECVQDMDHENMFWYRQDPGLGLRLIYFSYDVKMKEKGDIPEGYSVSREKKERFSLILESASTNQTSMYLCASNEGARETQYFGPGTRLLVL.

V is TRBV9 and J is TRBJ2-3, with 7 bases that match TRBD2. Trimming removed 0 bases from V and 3 bases from J; junction bases left unmatched: 7. CDR1 and CDR2 from the germline V gene are SGDLS and YYNGEE. The CDR3 length is 16 residues. The CDR3: CASSVVAGGRTDTQYF. CDR3 in DNA: TGTGCCAGCAGCGTAGTAGCCGGGGGGAGGACAGATACGCAGTATTTT.

This chain joins TRBV19 and TRBJ1-1; D unresolved. This CDR3 has 13 residues. Germline V gene data show CDR1 as LNHDA and CDR2 as SQIVND (reference sequence). The V end lost 5 bases, the J end lost 4 bases, and 11 bases lay between the germline ends. The CDR3 is CASSRQEATEAFF. The CDR3 bases are TGTGCCAGTAGTCGTCAGGAGGCCACTGAAGCTTTCTTT.

The rearrangement uses TRBV19 and TRBJ2-5; no clear D gene. CDR1 LNHDA and CDR2 SQIVND come from the germline V gene (reference sequence). The V gene lost 7 bases and the J gene lost 5 bases, with 14 bases spanning the gap. The CDR3 runs 13 residues. DNA of the CDR3: TGTGCCAGTATAAGACGGGTGATCGAGACCCAGTACTTC. Amino acids: CASIRRVIETQYF.

V and J are TRBV5-1 and TRBJ1-5, with no clear D. V was shortened by 0 bases and J by 5 bases, with 12 bases between the two germline ends. Germline CDR1 is SGHRS and CDR2 is YFSETQ. This CDR3 region has 15 residues. CDR3 nucleotides: TGCGCCAGCAGCTTGGAGGTCGGAGGTGATCAGCCCCAGCATTTT. This codes for CASSLEVGGDQPQHF.

The J gene is TRBJ2-5, the V gene TRBV29-1, with 8 bases identical to TRBD1. Trimming took 7 bases from V and 2 from J; bases not matched to a gene: 3. Germline V gives CDR1 SQVTM, CDR2 ANQGSEA. This CDR3 comprises 12 residues. CDR3 region: CSGGQGQETQYF. The DNA of the CDR3 is TGCAGCGGTGGACAGGGACAAGAGACCCAGTACTTC. Together with reference TRBV29-1 and TRBJ2-5, the CDR3 gives the full variable domain: SAVISQKPSRDICQRGTSLTIQCQVDSQVTMMFWYRQQPGQSLTLIATANQGSEATYESGFVIDKFPISRPNLTFSTLTVSNMSPEDSSIYLCSGGQGQETQYFGPGTRLLVL.

This clone has a handful of counts. V gene TRBV9 combines with J gene TRBJ2-5; TRBD2 matches at 11 bases. J lost 1 base, V lost 0 bases, and 5 bases had no gene match. In germline, CDR1 is SGDLS, CDR2 YYNGEE. The CDR3 is made up of 17 amino acids. This CDR3 reads CASSVGLAGGTQETQYF. The CDR3 DNA sequence: TGTGCCAGCAGCGTAGGGTTAGCGGGGGGGACCCAAGAGACCCAGTACTTC.

This clone was found a few times. V is TRBV28 and J is TRBJ2-5, with TRBD2 matching 13 bases. The CDR3 contains 16 residues. V shed 6 bases, J shed 3 bases, and the junction held 7 bases outside the gene matches. Looked up from germline, CDR1 is MDHEN and CDR2 is SYDVKM. The CDR3 sequence: CASRYLTSGGKETQYF. CDR3 nucleotide sequence: TGTGCCAGCAGATACCTGACTAGCGGGGGGAAAGAGACCCAGTACTTC.

The chain links TRBV5-4 to TRBJ2-3; 11 bases are a match to TRBD2. Per germline, CDR1 SGHNT and CDR2 YYREEE (reference sequence). This CDR3 region has 16 residues. V dropped 3 bases and J dropped 1; count of bases not matched to a gene: 4. CDR3 in DNA: TGTGCCAGCAGCTCGCTGACTAGCGGGGGCACAGATACGCAGTATTTT. Translated: CASSSLTSGGTDTQYF.

The V call is TRBV11-2, the J call TRBJ2-1; TRBD2 aligns across 11 bases. The CDR3 is made up of 16 amino acids. Germline assignment: CDR1 SGHAT and CDR2 FQNNGV. V dropped 6 bases and J dropped 2; count of bases not matched to a gene: 6. The chain's CDR3 is CASRPIAGGPYNEQFF. CDR3 nucleotide sequence: TGTGCCAGCAGGCCGATAGCGGGAGGGCCCTACAATGAGCAGTTCTTC.

This clone has only a few counts. The chain uses TRBV30 and TRBJ2-3; maybe TRBD2 (6 bases). Germline-derived CDR1 and CDR2 are GTSNPN and SVGIG (reference sequence). Trimming left V 3 bases short and J 1 base short, with 11 bases between. This CDR3 is 14 amino acids long. The CDR3 region is CAWRSSDRTDTQYF. Here the CDR3 DNA reads TGTGCCTGGAGATCTAGCGACCGCACAGATACGCAGTATTTT.

This clone was picked up a small number of times. Other DNA sequences in this specimen translate into the identical CDR3. The rearrangement uses TRBV20-1 and TRBJ1-2; D gene uncertain. From germline, CDR1 is DFQATT and CDR2 SNEGSKA (reference sequence). Between the trimmed V and J ends, which lost 5 bases and 8 bases, there was a span of 6 bases. This CDR3 has 9 amino acids. The CDR3 DNA reads as TGCAGTGCTCCGGGAGGCTACACCTTC. It codes for CSAPGGYTF.

The chain joins TRBV27 to TRBJ2-3, with a weak D call TRBD1 (6 bases). V lost 6 bases and J 6 bases, leaving 10 bases between the germline ends. The CDR3 has 12 residues. Looked up from germline, CDR1 is MNHEY and CDR2 is SMNVEV (reference sequence). The CDR3 reads CASSDQGDTQYF. Here the CDR3 DNA reads TGTGCCAGCAGCGACCAGGGGGATACGCAGTATTTT.

This clone was observed a handful of times. The V and J genes are TRBV27 and TRBJ1-5; 7 bases match TRBD1. With 3 bases clipped from V and 11 bases from J, the junction kept 4 bases outside the gene matches. This CDR3 comprises 12 residues. Per germline, CDR1 MNHEY and CDR2 SMNVEV (reference sequence). The CDR3 DNA reads TGTGCCAGCAGTTTTTCAGGGGGATCCCAGCATTTT. The encoded protein is CASSFSGGSQHF.

This chain uses TRBV4-1 with TRBJ1-2, with 9 positions matching TRBD1. V lost 3 bases to trimming and J lost 0 bases; unmatched junction nucleotides: 5. CDR1 is MGHRA, CDR2 YSYEKL, per germline. The CDR3 totals 16 residues. In nucleotides, the CDR3 is TGCGCCAGCAGCCAGGGTCGGACAGGGGCTAACTATGGCTACACCTTC. It codes for CASSQGRTGANYGYTF.

V usage is TRBV18 and J usage is TRBJ1-1, with 8 bases lining up with TRBD1. The CDR3 covers 14 residues. Germline lookup yields CDR1 KGHSH and CDR2 LQKENI. The junction had 4 bases not matched to a gene; V was cut back by 6 bases and J by 1 base. CDR3 in amino acids: CASSLGTGNTEAFF. Written as DNA, the CDR3 is TGTGCCAGCTCTCTTGGGACAGGGAACACTGAAGCTTTCTTT.

This chain uses TRBV13 with TRBJ1-1; 9 bases match TRBD1. After removal of 5 bases from V and 11 bases from J, the junction contained 12 bases not matched to a gene. This CDR3 comprises 14 residues. The germline V gene encodes CDR1 PRHDT and CDR2 FYEKMQ (reference sequence). The CDR3 is CASSTGQGPSAAFF. The CDR3 bases are TGTGCCAGCAGCACAGGACAGGGGCCATCGGCCGCTTTCTTT.